Here is one T cell receptor beta chain with its context. The data stem from a study of shared clonotypes between healthy human individuals. The germline V gene has CDR1 SGHTA and CDR2 FQGNSA. The CDR3 runs 18 residues. The ends were cut back, 7 bases at V and 1 base at J, with 23 bases in the middle. The protocol was immunoSEQ multiplex PCR, while the TCRdb copy is restricted to in-frame clones and leaves out a portion. The sample yields some 1.4 million clones, around 95% seen once. The chain uses TRBV7-2 and TRBJ1-5, with D perhaps matching TRBD1 (5 bases). The receptor was derived from a man under 40 in good health. Sequenced input: naive CD4+ T cells sorted from blood. The subset was: CD45RA+ positively selected. CDR3 coding DNA: TGTGCCAGCACCCCCCGGGCAGGGCCCTCCGGGAGCAATCAGCCCCAGCATTTT. It codes for CASTPRAGPSGSNQPQHF.